This TCR beta chain emerged from a study of T cells in women clearing cervical HPV infection. Study-wide results and limits: Repertoire richness, not evenness, was significantly elevated in CIN3+ cases versus controls. TRBV6-7 relative abundance averaged roughly 0.099% in cases and 0.15% to 0.2% in controls.

Comments on this clone: The antigen is undetermined. Read coverage stops 3 residues before the CDR3 terminus; the germline J gene supplies the remainder. The identical CDR3 is also encoded by other nucleotide sequences in the sample.

Measured with immunoSEQ multiplex PCR; TCRdb has only the in-frame clones, and not every one. The sample is made up of about 20,000 clones, and the top ten hold about 6.3% of it. This CDR3 is 14 amino acids long. Trimming removed 6 bases from V and 4 bases from J; junction bases left unmatched: 3. Germline V CDR1 and CDR2: DFQATT, SNEGSKA (reference sequence). This TCR was sampled from a woman between 18 and 69 years old with a cervical HPV16 infection that either progressed to CIN3+ or cleared (not recorded which). This chain connects TRBV20-1 to TRBJ2-1; 13 nucleotides match TRBD2. The sequencing sample was made of blood buffy coat. CDR3 residues: CSARGLAGYNEQFF. The DNA read from the CDR3 is TGCAGTGCCCGGGGACTAGCGGGGTACAATGAG.